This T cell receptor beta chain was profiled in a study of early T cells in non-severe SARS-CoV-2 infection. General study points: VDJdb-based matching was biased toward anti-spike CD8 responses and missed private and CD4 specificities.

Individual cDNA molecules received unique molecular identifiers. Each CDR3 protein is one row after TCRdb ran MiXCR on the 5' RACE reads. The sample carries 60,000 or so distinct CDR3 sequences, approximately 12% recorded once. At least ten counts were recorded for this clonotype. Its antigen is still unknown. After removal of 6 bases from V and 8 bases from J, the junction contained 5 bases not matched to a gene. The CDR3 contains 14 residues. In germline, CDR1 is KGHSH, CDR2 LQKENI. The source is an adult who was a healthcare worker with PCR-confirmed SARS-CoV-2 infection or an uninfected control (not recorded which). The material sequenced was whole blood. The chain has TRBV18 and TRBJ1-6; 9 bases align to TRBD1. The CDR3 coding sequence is TGTGCCAGCTCCCTGGACAGGGGTGATTCACCCCTCCACTTT. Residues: CASSLDRGDSPLHF.